This TCR beta chain comes out of a study of TIL therapy for anti-PD-1-resistant metastatic lung cancer (dated by TCRdb to the early 2020s). Notes on the research overall: Tumors were collected before any PD-1/PD-L1 blockade, after which patients were given nivolumab, and patients who progressed were given lymphodepletion, an infusion of expanded TIL and IL-2. Enrolled patients had a median age of 54 years (range about 38-80) and a median tumor PD-L1 proportion score of roughly 6%. T cell receptor beta sequencing of tumor and peripheral blood was used to follow clonotypes across the tumor, the expanded TIL product and serial blood samples. Most of the cohort had lung adenocarcinoma, including a handful of EGFR-mutant tumors and two ALK-rearranged tumors, and half of the patients were either current or former smokers. Across the cohort, whole-exome sequencing showed a median non-synonymous tumor mutation burden of under 1.8 mutations per megabase.

In light of the paper, this sample's time point label describes: pre-treatment sample, taken before nivolumab and TIL therapy. Adults with stage 4 NSCLC were enrolled in a dual-center phase I trial from October 2017 to early 2020. The samples were drawn from an open-label, single-arm phase I trial testing tumor-infiltrating lymphocyte therapy combined with nivolumab in advanced non-small cell lung cancer. Blood mononuclear cells were isolated from EDTA tubes by Ficoll gradient and were snap-frozen as pellets, and DNA was extracted with a Qiagen mini-prep kit. The immunoSEQ v3 hsTCRB kit was used to amplify TCR beta CDR3 regions from genomic DNA through bias-controlled multiplex PCR. TCR libraries were sequenced on an Illumina NextSeq 500 to around 2 million read pairs for survey level or roughly 5-6.5 million for deep level. In the authors' own workflow: V, D and J genes were assigned, non-productive sequences were removed, and clonality was reported by immunoSEQ Analyzer software. To compare repertoires between infused TIL and blood, productive Simpson clonality was used along with the Morisita overlap index of productive TRB rearrangements. The absolute count of a clonotype in blood was estimated by multiplying the lymphocyte count by the CD3+ fraction and by the productive frequency of the clone. TCRdb retrieved this table from immuneACCESS and kept in-frame rearrangements only. Not all clones are present; in checked studies, unresolved V genes account for under half, and no reason is known for the remainder. V, J and clone size are those of that table, while D and trimming were read from the DNA. This sample is represented by approximately 60,000 clones; about 70% of them were singletons. The ten most abundant clones make up less than 2% of the sample.

About this clone: There is no known antigen for this receptor. The sample holds no much larger clone one base away, and base qualities are not on file.

Findings and caveats that apply to the study as a whole: The study protocol defined all tumor marker inferences as exploratory. The cohort was highly selected, including more treatment-naive, never-smoker and oncogene-addicted patients than is typical, which limits generalizability. Clonotypes from the infused TIL partially replaced the baseline peripheral repertoire and then declined over months, and persistence showed no apparent association with response.

The receptor comes from a person between 25 and 79 years old with non-small cell lung cancer. Sequences were derived from blood, sampled at baseline.

The nucleotides are TGTGCCAGCAGCTTACGTGATCAGGGGGCTCGCGGCTACACCTTC. Its protein product is CASSLRDQGARGYTF. The sequence links TRBV11-2 to TRBJ1-2, with 8 central nucleotides matching TRBD1. Unmatched junction bases come to 10, with V trimmed by 2 bases and J by 8 bases. For CDR1 and CDR2, the germline V gene lists SGHAT and FQNNGV. The CDR3 has 15 amino acids, counting the end cysteine and phenylalanine. Only CDR3 DNA remains: 45 bases, in frame from the first base.